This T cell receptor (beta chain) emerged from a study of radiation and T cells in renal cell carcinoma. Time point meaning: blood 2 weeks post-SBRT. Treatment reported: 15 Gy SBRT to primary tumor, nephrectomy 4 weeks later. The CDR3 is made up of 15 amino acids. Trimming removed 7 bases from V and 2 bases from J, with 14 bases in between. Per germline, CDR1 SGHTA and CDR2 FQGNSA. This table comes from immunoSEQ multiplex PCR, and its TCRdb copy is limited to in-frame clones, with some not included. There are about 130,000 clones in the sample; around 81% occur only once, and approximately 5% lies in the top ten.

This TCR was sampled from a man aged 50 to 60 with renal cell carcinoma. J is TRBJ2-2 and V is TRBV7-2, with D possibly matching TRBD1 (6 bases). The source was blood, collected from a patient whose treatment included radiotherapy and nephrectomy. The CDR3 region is CASKHPGTNTGELFF. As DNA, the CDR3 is TGTGCCAGCAAACACCCCGGGACAAACACCGGGGAGCTGTTTTTT.